Below are 2 T cell receptor beta chains sequenced from a single sample in a study of shared clonotypes between healthy human individuals. The assay was immunoSEQ multiplex PCR, and TCRdb's table has in-frame clones only and misses some. The sample has roughly 530,000 clones, approximately 95% seen once. What was sequenced was naive CD4+ T cells sorted from blood. The sample's subset: CD45RA+ positively selected. The receptors were sampled from a woman under 40 in good health.

The rearrangement uses TRBV6-5 and TRBJ2-7; 10 bases match TRBD2. V dropped 11 bases and J dropped 7; count of bases not matched to a gene: 8. The CDR3 loop spans 12 amino acids. Germline assignment: CDR1 MNHEY and CDR2 SVGAGI. The CDR3 protein is CAGAAGGREQYF. In DNA form, the CDR3 reads TGTGCCGGAGCAGCGGGAGGGAGGGAGCAGTACTTC.

The chain uses TRBV19 and TRBJ2-1, with TRBD1 matching 9 bases. The length of the CDR3 is 15 residues. The V gene's germline CDR1 is LNHDA and CDR2 SQIVND (reference sequence). The ends lost 9 bases at V and 4 bases at J; junction bases unmatched: 10. CDR3 protein: CASRRPGQGYNEQFF. The CDR3 bases are TGTGCCAGCCGTCGACCGGGACAGGGTTACAATGAGCAGTTCTTC.